Listed below are T cell receptor beta chains from one sample, sequenced in a study of T cell responses to AZD1222 COVID-19 vaccine. Here immunoSEQ multiplex PCR was the method, and the copy in TCRdb shows in-frame clones only, minus some. The data contain roughly 120,000 clones, around 89% of them singletons. Specimen: peripheral blood, collected 28 days after the second AZD1222 dose. These receptors were collected from an adult who received the AZD1222 COVID-19 vaccine. Both conserved end residues are part of each CDR3. D genes are given only for firm matches. Size tells how often a clone was seen (once, few, many) or the class of an expanded clone, and some rows leave it out.

clone size | J gene | V gene | D gene | CDR3 length | CDR3 DNA | CDR3 protein
- | TRBJ2-3 | TRBV24-1 | - | 15 | TGTGCCACCAGTGATCTCAGGGCTAGCACAGATACGCAGTATTTT | CATSDLRASTDTQYF
- | TRBJ2-7 | TRBV29-1 | - | 13 | TGCAGCGTTGAAGATGACGTGTCTTACGAGCAGTACTTC | CSVEDDVSYEQYF
- | TRBJ2-5 | TRBV11-3 | - | 14 | TGTGCCAGCAGCTTAGAAGCCGGGGAAGAGACCCAGTACTTC | CASSLEAGEETQYF
- | TRBJ1-2 | TRBV4-2 | TRBD1 | 15 | TGTGCCAGCAGCCAAGAAACTGCAGGGGGGCCTGGCTACACCTTC | CASSQETAGGPGYTF
once | TRBJ2-7 | TRBV16 | - | 12 | TGTGCCAGCAGCGTAGACTTCTACGAGCAGTACTTC | CASSVDFYEQYF
- | TRBJ2-7 | TRBV7-9 | TRBD2 | 14 | TGTGCCAGCAGCCCCACCACGGGGGGTTACGAGCAGTACTTC | CASSPTTGGYEQYF
- | TRBJ1-3 | TRBV25-1 | - | 15 | TGTGCCAGCAGTGAATGCCCAGGGCCCCTAAACACCATATATTTT | CASSECPGPLNTIYF
- | TRBJ1-1 | TRBV7-8 | - | 14 | TGTGCCAGCAGCCAGGGACTCGCGAACACTGAAGCTTTCTTT | CASSQGLANTEAFF
- | TRBJ1-4 | TRBV9 | - | 14 | TGTGCCAGCAGCGTAGAAGGTCGGGGGGAAAAACTGTTTTTT | CASSVEGRGEKLFF
once | TRBJ1-2 | TRBV5-1 | - | 14 | TGCGCCAGCAGCCTACGGACAGAGAACTATGGCTACACCTTC | CASSLRTENYGYTF
- | TRBJ2-7 | TRBV5-1 | - | 14 | TGCGCCAGCCGTACCTACAGGGACTCCTACGAGCAGTACTTC | CASRTYRDSYEQYF
- | TRBJ2-7 | TRBV5-4 | - | 16 | TGTGCCAGCAGCTCCGGACGGACCGGGGTATTGGGCGAGCAGTACTTC | CASSSGRTGVLGEQYF
- | TRBJ2-1 | TRBV3-1/TRBV3-2 | TRBD2 | 17 | TGTGCCAGCAGCTATTCGACTAGCGGGGGCCTCTACAATGAGCAGTTCTTC | CASSYSTSGGLYNEQFF
few | TRBJ2-2 | TRBV7-2 | - | 16 | TGTGCCAGCAGTCTTAGGTCCTCGACCTACACCGGGGAGCTGTTTTTT | CASSLRSSTYTGELFF
- | TRBJ1-2 | TRBV10-1 | TRBD1 | 17 | TGCGCCAGCTTAACAGGGGACAGGGGACCGGCTAACTATGGCTACACCTTC | CASLTGDRGPANYGYTF
- | TRBJ2-7 | TRBV4-3 | - | 18 | TGCGCCAGCAGCCCCTCCGATTGGGGCGTCGCGGACTCCTACGAGCAGTACTTC | CASSPSDWGVADSYEQYF
- | TRBJ1-6 | TRBV5-8 | - | 15 | TGTGCCAGCAGCTTGGAAGGGACGGTCAATTCACCCCTCCACTTT | CASSLEGTVNSPLHF
few | TRBJ2-2 | TRBV19 | TRBD1 | 15 | TGTGCCAGTAGTATCCGGACAGGGGTGGTCGGGGAGCTGTTTTTT | CASSIRTGVVGELFF
- | TRBJ2-3 | TRBV19 | TRBD2 | 17 | TGTGCCAGTAGTATCCCGACTAGCGGGGTTAGCACAGATACGCAGTATTTT | CASSIPTSGVSTDTQYF
- | TRBJ2-7 | TRBV27 | TRBD1 | 18 | TGTGCCAGCGTCAAACCGGGGACAGGCGTCTCTCCAGGTGACGAGCAGTACTTC | CASVKPGTGVSPGDEQYF
- | TRBJ2-5 | TRBV28 | TRBD2 | 17 | TGTGCCAGCAGCCAAGGGACTAGCGGGAGAGATTTGGAGACCCAGTACTTC | CASSQGTSGRDLETQYF
- | TRBJ2-1 | TRBV19 | - | 15 | TGTGCCAGTACCCGGGGGGAGACAGGTTACAATGAGCAGTTCTTC | CASTRGETGYNEQFF
- | TRBJ2-7 | TRBV5-1 | - | 12 | TGCGCCAGCTTCGATAGCTCCTACGAGCAGTACTTC | CASFDSSYEQYF
- | TRBJ1-1 | TRBV7-2 | - | 15 | TGTGCCAGCAGCTTATACTCCGGAGGGAACACTGAAGCTTTCTTT | CASSLYSGGNTEAFF
- | TRBJ2-7 | TRBV7-9 | - | 14 | TGTGCCAGCAGCGTCACAGGCCACCTCCACGAGCAGTACTTC | CASSVTGHLHEQYF
- | TRBJ1-4 | TRBV30 | - | 13 | TGTGCCTGGGCGCTGCAGATGAATGAAAAACTGTTTTTT | CAWALQMNEKLFF
- | TRBJ2-1 | TRBV7-9 | - | 14 | TGTGCCAGCAGCTTAGCGAGCCCCGCTGATGAGCAGTTCTTC | CASSLASPADEQFF
- | TRBJ2-7 | TRBV4-1 | - | 14 | TGCGCCAGCAGTTCTCTGAGCGGAATCTACGAGCAGTACTTC | CASSSLSGIYEQYF
- | TRBJ2-1 | TRBV5-8 | TRBD2 | 16 | TGTGCCAGCAGCTTGGAGGGTAGCGGGCTCGACAATGAGCAGTTCTTC | CASSLEGSGLDNEQFF
- | TRBJ2-7 | TRBV29-1 | - | 13 | TGCAGCGTTGATCTGGGGGCGGGGTACGAGCAGTACTTC | CSVDLGAGYEQYF
- | TRBJ2-2 | TRBV19 | - | 19 | TGTGCCAGTAGTATTGGACGAGGGGTCCTCGCCCCTAACACCGGGGAGCTGTTTTTT | CASSIGRGVLAPNTGELFF
- | TRBJ2-3 | TRBV3-1/TRBV3-2 | - | 15 | TGTGCCAGCAGCCAAGTAACCGGGATGTCAGATACGCAGTATTTT | CASSQVTGMSDTQYF
- | TRBJ1-2 | TRBV12-3/TRBV12-4 | TRBD1 | 13 | TGTGCCAGCAGCCGACAGGGGAACTATGGCTACACCTTC | CASSRQGNYGYTF
- | TRBJ1-2 | TRBV4-1 | - | 15 | TGCGCCAGCAGCCAAGATACAGGGAAACCATATGGCTACACCTTC | CASSQDTGKPYGYTF
- | TRBJ1-2 | TRBV7-2 | - | 17 | TGTGCCAGCAGCTTAGAGGAGGTATCGGGGGTTCACTATGGCTACACCTTC | CASSLEEVSGVHYGYTF
once | TRBJ1-3 | TRBV30 | - | 15 | TGTGCCTGGAGTGACACCCCCCTCTCTGGAAACACCATATATTTT | CAWSDTPLSGNTIYF
- | TRBJ1-2 | TRBV6-5 | - | 14 | TGTGCCAGTCTCTCCCCCCAGGGGAGTAGTGGCTACACCTTC | CASLSPQGSSGYTF
- | TRBJ2-7 | TRBV27 | - | 14 | TGTGCCAGCAGCTCCCGGGGGAGCGGCGACGAGCAGTACTTC | CASSSRGSGDEQYF
- | TRBJ1-2 | TRBV12-5 | TRBD1 | 14 | TGTGCTAGTGGCTCGGACAGGATTGACTATGGCTACACCTTC | CASGSDRIDYGYTF
- | TRBJ2-3 | TRBV5-1 | TRBD2 | 15 | TGCGCCAGCAGCGGCCCTAGCGGGATTACAGATACGCAGTATTTT | CASSGPSGITDTQYF
- | TRBJ1-1 | TRBV4-1 | TRBD1 | 16 | TGCGCCAGCAGCCCGGGACAGGGGGATCGGTTTACTGAAGCTTTCTTT | CASSPGQGDRFTEAFF
- | TRBJ2-1 | TRBV7-2 | - | 14 | TGTGCCAGCAGCTTAGGGGGGAATAACAATGAGCAGTTCTTC | CASSLGGNNNEQFF
- | TRBJ1-2 | TRBV28 | - | 16 | TGTGCCAGCAGAGCCGTAGGGGGGCCTACTAACTATGGCTACACCTTC | CASRAVGGPTNYGYTF
- | TRBJ2-5 | TRBV6-5 | - | 13 | TGTGCCAGCAGAGGGACGCCTGGATTCGCCCAGTACTTC | CASRGTPGFAQYF
- | TRBJ2-5 | TRBV5-1 | - | 16 | TGCGCCAGCAGCTTAGGTCCCCCCCGGGGGCAAGAGACCCAGTACTTC | CASSLGPPRGQETQYF
- | TRBJ2-2 | TRBV9 | TRBD2 | 15 | TGTGCCAGCAGCGTAGTTGTAGCGGGCACCGGGGAGCTGTTTTTT | CASSVVVAGTGELFF
- | TRBJ2-1 | TRBV11-2 | TRBD2 | 16 | TGTGCCAGCAGCTTAACTAGCGGTGGATCCTACAATGAGCAGTTCTTC | CASSLTSGGSYNEQFF
- | TRBJ1-1 | TRBV6-4 | TRBD1 | 13 | TGTGCCAGCAGTGGACAGGGGGCGGATGAAGCTTTCTTT | CASSGQGADEAFF
- | TRBJ2-3 | TRBV12-3/TRBV12-4 | TRBD2 | 12 | TGTGCCAGTGGGGGGGGGACAGATACGCAGTATTTT | CASGGGTDTQYF
- | TRBJ1-6 | TRBV5-1 | - | 14 | TGCGCCAGCAGCCTTGACACCTATAATTCACCCCTCCACTTT | CASSLDTYNSPLHF